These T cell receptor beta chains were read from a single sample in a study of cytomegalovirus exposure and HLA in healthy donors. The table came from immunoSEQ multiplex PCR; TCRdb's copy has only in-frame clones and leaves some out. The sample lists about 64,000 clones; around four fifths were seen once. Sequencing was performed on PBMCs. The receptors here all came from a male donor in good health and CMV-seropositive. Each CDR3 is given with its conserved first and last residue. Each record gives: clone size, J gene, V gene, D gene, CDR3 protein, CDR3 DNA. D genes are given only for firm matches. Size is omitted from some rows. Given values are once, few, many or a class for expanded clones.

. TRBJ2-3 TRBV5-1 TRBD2 CASSLTSGGAADTQYF TGCGCCAGCAGCTTAACTAGCGGGGGGGCCGCAGATACGCAGTATTTT
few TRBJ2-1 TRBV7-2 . CASRPGWGGYNEQFF TGTGCCAGCCGCCCAGGATGGGGCGGTTACAATGAGCAGTTCTTC
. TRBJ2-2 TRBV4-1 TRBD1 CASSQVPGTGYTGELFF TGCGCCAGCAGCCAAGTCCCGGGGACAGGATACACCGGGGAGCTGTTTTTT
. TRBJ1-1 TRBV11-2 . CASSMTAGLTEAFF TGTGCCAGCAGCATGACCGCAGGGCTCACTGAAGCTTTCTTT
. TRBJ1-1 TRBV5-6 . CASSLWGGDTEAFF TGTGCCAGCAGCTTGTGGGGAGGGGACACTGAAGCTTTCTTT
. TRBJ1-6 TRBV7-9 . CASSRGTAGSPLHF TGTGCCAGCAGCCGCGGGACGGCCGGATCACCCCTCCACTTT
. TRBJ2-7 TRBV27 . CASSLSPGAYEQYF TGTGCCAGCAGTTTAAGTCCAGGGGCCTACGAGCAGTACTTC
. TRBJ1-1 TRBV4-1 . CASSPFGAGNTEAFF TGCGCCAGCAGCCCCTTTGGGGCAGGGAACACTGAAGCTTTCTTT
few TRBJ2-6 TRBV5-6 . CASSFTSSGANVLTF TGTGCCAGCAGCTTCACCAGCTCTGGGGCCAACGTCCTGACTTTC
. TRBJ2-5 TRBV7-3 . CASSFSRQETQYF TGTGCCAGCAGCTTCTCTAGACAAGAGACCCAGTACTTC